Below, 30 T cell receptor beta chains from the same sample are listed, as sequenced in a study of T cells in Graves' hyperthyroidism and ophthalmopathy. Amplified TCR beta CDR3 regions derived from RNA transcripts. The TCR CDR3 was amplified in a first-round RT-PCR using the HTBI primer set. Each CDR3 protein gets one entry after TCRdb re-called the multiplex PCR reads with MiXCR. The data show hundreds of thousands of distinct CDR3 sequences, about a sixth seen once. Material for sequencing was blood. These receptors came from a woman between 40 and 50 years old with Graves' ophthalmopathy.

The chain employs TRBV6-2 or TRBV6-3 and TRBJ1-2, with D possibly matching TRBD1 (5 bases). The V gene lost 2 bases and the J gene lost 9 bases, with 19 bases spanning the gap. The V gene's germline CDR1 is MNHEY and CDR2 SVGEGT. The CDR3 covers 15 residues. CDR3 loop: CASSYRPEWGLSYTF. The CDR3 DNA is TGTGCCAGCAGTTACCGTCCTGAGTGGGGCCTGAGCTACACCTTC.

The gene calls are TRBV11-2 and TRBJ2-1, with 8 bases matching TRBD2. V lost 1 base and J lost 8; bases outside the gene matches: 7. Germline V gene lookup returns CDR1 SGHAT and CDR2 FQNNGV. The CDR3 loop spans 15 amino acids. This CDR3 reads CASSLVETSVDEQFF. The CDR3 coding sequence is TGTGCCAGCAGCTTAGTGGAGACTAGCGTCGATGAGCAGTTCTTC.

This clonotype was recorded many times. The chain joins TRBV20-1 to TRBJ2-5; 9 nucleotides align to TRBD1. The CDR3 length is 13 residues. Trimming took 4 bases from V and 5 from J; bases not matched to a gene: 5. Germline V CDR1 and CDR2: DFQATT, SNEGSKA (reference sequence). The CDR3 region is CSAKTGGGETQYF. The CDR3 DNA sequence: TGCAGTGCTAAAACAGGGGGCGGTGAGACCCAGTACTTC.

The table lists this clonotype with many counts. The genes are TRBV6-2 or TRBV6-3 and TRBJ2-3; possible D gene TRBD2, 5 bases. Trimming shortened V by 6 bases and J by 6 bases, and 10 bases separated the two germline ends. Germline-derived CDR1 and CDR2 are MNHEY and SVGEGT. There are 12 residues in the CDR3. This CDR3 reads CASSYRGDTQYF. CDR3 DNA sequence: TGTGCCAGCAGCTATCGCGGGGATACGCAGTATTTT.

Only a few counts were recorded for this clonotype. CDR3 bases: TGTGCCAGCTCGGTGGGCCCTACCGTTGGGGGCTACACCTTC. It is translated as CASSVGPTVGGYTF. This chain links TRBV6-1 with TRBJ1-2; D remains unclear. Germline CDR1 is MNHNS and CDR2 is SASEGT. CDR3 length equals 14 residues. Trimming removed 8 bases from V and 8 bases from J, with 21 bases in between.

V and J are TRBV14 and TRBJ2-3; 10 nucleotides match TRBD2. CDR3 length: 16 residues. The germline V gene encodes CDR1 SGHDN and CDR2 FVKESK. J gave up 5 bases and V 5 bases, and 10 bases lay outside the gene matches. The CDR3 bases are TGTGCCAGCAGCATCTTAGCGGGGGGTCCGGGAGATACGCAGTATTTT. Encoded protein: CASSILAGGPGDTQYF. Drawing the rest from reference TRBV14 and TRBJ2-3, the complete variable domain is EAGVTQFPSHSVIEKGQTVTLRCDPISGHDNLYWYRRVMGKEIKFLLHFVKESKQDESGMPNNRFLAERTGGTYSTLKVQPAELEDSGVYFCASSILAGGPGDTQYFGPGTRLTVL.

This clonotype has ten or more counts. The chain combines TRBV20-1 with TRBJ1-1; D call uncertain. This CDR3 comprises 12 residues. Trimming left V 6 bases short and J 11 bases short, with 19 bases between. The germline V gene encodes CDR1 DFQATT and CDR2 SNEGSKA (reference sequence). The CDR3 DNA reads as TGCAGTGCCGGACCGAGACCTCGTAATGCTTTCTTT. Translating gives CSAGPRPRNAFF.

The V and J genes are TRBV4-1 and TRBJ1-2; TRBD1 matches 9 bases. The CDR3 extends over 16 amino acids. Germline CDR1 reads MGHRA; CDR2 reads YSYEKL. J lost 2 bases, V lost 3 bases, and 7 bases had no gene match. CDR3 loop: CASSHAGTGPNYGYTF. The CDR3 nucleotides read TGCGCCAGCAGCCATGCCGGGACAGGGCCCAACTATGGCTACACCTTC.

This clonotype showed up just a few times. The J gene is TRBJ2-1, the V gene TRBV5-1; 7 nucleotides align to TRBD1. This CDR3 has 15 amino acids. Germline assignment: CDR1 SGHRS and CDR2 YFSETQ. Trimming removed 5 bases from V and 2 bases from J; junction bases left unmatched: 7. The CDR3 protein is CASRPNRGTYNEQFF. The CDR3 bases are TGCGCCAGCAGACCAAACAGGGGTACCTACAATGAGCAGTTCTTC.

The chain carries TRBV19 and TRBJ2-1; 13 nucleotides align to TRBD2. The CDR3 totals 19 residues. V lost 5 bases, J lost 3 bases, and 13 bases stayed unmatched. Germline CDR1 and CDR2: LNHDA and SQIVND (reference sequence). CDR3 amino acids: CASSSRPAGLAGLYNEQFF. CDR3 nucleotides: TGTGCCAGTAGTTCGCGACCCGCGGGACTAGCGGGACTCTACAATGAGCAGTTCTTC. Combining the CDR3 with reference TRBV19 and TRBJ2-1 gives the whole variable domain DGGITQSPKYLFRKEGQNVTLSCEQNLNHDAMYWYRQDPGQGLRLIYYSQIVNDFQKGDIAEGYSVSREKKESFPLTVTSAQKNPTAFYLCASSSRPAGLAGLYNEQFFGPGTRLTVL.

The chain carries TRBV15 and TRBJ1-5; D not resolved. The CDR3 length is 14 residues. Germline V lookup: CDR1 LNHNV, CDR2 YYDKDF (reference sequence). The V end was cut by 0 bases, the J end by 4 bases, with 7 bases between. CDR3 coding DNA: TGTGCCACCAGCAGAGATTTCAGAAATCAGCCCCAGCATTTT. Translating it yields CATSRDFRNQPQHF.

V gene TRBV5-8 combines with J gene TRBJ1-1; TRBD1 matches at 8 bases. The junction had 9 bases not matched to a gene; V was cut back by 0 bases and J by 5 bases. Germline values: CDR1 SGHTS, CDR2 YDEGEE. The CDR3 has 16 residues. CDR3 sequence: CASSLGRDRRLTEAFF. The CDR3 region has the DNA TGTGCCAGCAGCTTGGGTAGGGACAGGAGGCTTACTGAAGCTTTCTTT.

The rearrangement uses TRBV24-1 and TRBJ2-3, with D maybe TRBD2 (6 bases). Germline V lookup: CDR1 KGHDR, CDR2 SFDVKD. This CDR3 has 15 residues. Trimming left V 3 bases short and J 0 bases short, with 9 bases between. CDR3 DNA: TGTGCCACCAGTGATAAAGGGACTAGCACAGATACGCAGTATTTT. It codes for CATSDKGTSTDTQYF.

This chain uses TRBV15 with TRBJ2-5; no firm D call. The CDR3 consists of 15 residues. Germline V gene sequence: CDR1 LNHNV, CDR2 YYDKDF (reference sequence). V lost 0 bases to trimming and J lost 5 bases, with 13 bases between them. The CDR3 loop is CATSREVQDGETQYF. The CDR3 coding sequence is TGTGCCACCAGCAGAGAGGTGCAGGACGGGGAGACCCAGTACTTC.

This sequence joins TRBV5-1 and TRBJ2-5; weak D call: TRBD1 (5 bases). CDR1 is SGHRS, CDR2 YFSETQ, per germline. The CDR3 is 14 residues long. V was trimmed by 0 bases and J by 4 bases, leaving 10 bases between them. Written as DNA, the CDR3 is TGCGCCAGCAGCTTGGTGGGCCAGGGAGAGACCCAGTACTTC. Protein: CASSLVGQGETQYF.

This clonotype was counted a few times. The chain couples TRBV15 to TRBJ2-5, with 8 bases matching TRBD2. Germline CDR1 and CDR2: LNHNV and YYDKDF (reference sequence). The CDR3 sequence is 14 residues long. Trimming removed 2 bases from V and 5 bases from J; junction bases left unmatched: 4. The CDR3 DNA is TGTGCCACCAGCAGACGGGGGGGCCTCGAGACCCAGTACTTC. This encodes CATSRRGGLETQYF.

A single count supports this clonotype. A clone one base away is much larger, so this may be a read error. The V gene is TRBV7-2, the J gene TRBJ1-1; D gene unclear. Germline CDR1 and CDR2: SGHTA and FQGNSA. CDR3 length: 14 residues. In DNA form, the CDR3 reads TGTGCCAGCGGCTTCGACATAATGAACACTGAAGCTTTCTTT. Encoded protein: CASGFDIMNTEAFF.

The genes are TRBV10-3 and TRBJ2-2, with TRBD1 identical over 7 bases. Trimming removed 8 bases from V and 5 bases from J; junction bases left unmatched: 5. From germline, CDR1 is ENHRY and CDR2 SYGVKD. The CDR3 length is 13 residues. The CDR3 nucleotides are TGTGCCATCCAGACAGGGAAAACCGGGGAGCTGTTTTTT. Its translation: CAIQTGKTGELFF.

This clonotype was seen many times. The junction shows a germline mismatch at one end, possibly a read error. V gene TRBV27 combines with J gene TRBJ2-7; TRBD2 agrees at 7 bases. This CDR3 contains 14 residues. Germline CDR1 reads MNHEY; CDR2 reads SMNVEV (reference sequence). CDR3 sequence (DNA): TGTGCCAGCAGCCCACGACTAGCTTCCTTCGAGCAGTACTTC. Translation: CASSPRLASFEQYF.

This clonotype has a handful of counts. V and J are TRBV10-3 and TRBJ1-1; D ambiguous. CDR3 size: 14 residues. Germline loops: CDR1 ENHRY, CDR2 SYGVKD. V lost 6 bases and J lost 8, with 19 bases in between. The CDR3 loop reads CAIRAETRTGEAFF. CDR3 sequence (DNA): TGTGCCATCAGGGCGGAGACCCGCACCGGGGAAGCTTTCTTT.

This clonotype appeared many times. The genes are TRBV4-2 and TRBJ2-5, with D perhaps matching TRBD1 (6 bases). CDR3 length: 15 residues. V shed 1 base and J shed 5 bases, with 14 bases lying between them. The germline V gene encodes CDR1 LGHNA and CDR2 YNFKEQ. The CDR3 here is CASSQVKGERETQYF. The CDR3 bases are TGTGCCAGCAGCCAAGTGAAGGGGGAGAGGGAGACCCAGTACTTC.

This clonotype was picked up many times. This chain uses TRBV27 with TRBJ2-7, with 11 bases aligning to TRBD1. Germline CDR1 and CDR2: MNHEY and SMNVEV (reference sequence). The ends lost 8 bases at V and 6 bases at J; junction bases unmatched: 12. The CDR3 runs to 15 residues. The CDR3 bases are TGTGCCAGCGGAGAATGGGACAGGGGGGCTCGCGAGCAGTACTTC. Translated, it gives CASGEWDRGAREQYF.

This rearrangement joins TRBV28 to TRBJ1-5; possibly TRBD1 for D (5 bases). The CDR3 runs 15 residues. Deletions cut 6 bases from V and 1 base from J, with 13 bases between. CDR1 is MDHEN and CDR2 is SYDVKM in the germline V gene. The CDR3 region is CASRSMPGSNQPQHF. The CDR3 nucleotides read TGTGCCAGCAGATCGATGCCAGGGAGCAATCAGCCCCAGCATTTT.

This clonotype has only a few counts. The V call is TRBV6-6, the J call TRBJ2-7; D assignment may be TRBD1 or TRBD2 (5 bases each). The V end lost 2 bases, the J end lost 2 bases, and 7 bases lay between the germline ends. Germline V gene sequence: CDR1 MNHNY, CDR2 SVGAGI (reference sequence). The length of the CDR3 is 13 residues. The CDR3 region is CASSYGGPYEQYF. For the CDR3, the DNA is TGTGCCAGCAGTTACGGGGGTCCCTACGAGCAGTACTTC.

This clonotype was seen repeatedly, ten times or more. This chain joins TRBV7-9 and TRBJ1-1; TRBD1 is a possible D gene (5 bases). Between the trimmed V and J ends, which lost 5 bases and 8 bases, there was a span of 12 bases. The CDR3 is 12 residues long. The germline gives CDR1 SEHNR, CDR2 FQNEAQ (reference sequence). Written as DNA, the CDR3 is TGTGCCAGCAGCCCTAGGACACCCGAAGCTTTCTTT. The encoded protein is CASSPRTPEAFF. The full variable domain, completed using reference TRBV7-9 and TRBJ1-1, is DTGVSQNPRHKITKRGQNVTFRCDPISEHNRLYWYRQTLGQGPEFLTYFQNEAQLEKSRLLSDRFSAERPKGSFSTLEIQRTEQGDSAMYLCASSPRTPEAFFGQGTRLTVV.

This clonotype was seen many times. The J gene is TRBJ1-3, the V gene TRBV30; TRBD1 matches at 8 bases. CDR3 length: 17 amino acids. After removal of 8 bases from V and 0 bases from J, the junction contained 15 bases not matched to a gene. Per germline, CDR1 GTSNPN and CDR2 SVGIG (reference sequence). DNA for the CDR3: TGTGCCGTCCCTACCGGGACAGGTGATCTCTCTGGAAACACCATATATTTT. It codes for CAVPTGTGDLSGNTIYF.

This clonotype was recorded a few times. The chain joins TRBV19 to TRBJ2-5; perhaps TRBD1 as D (6 bases). The CDR3 length is 16 residues. V lost 6 bases, J lost 6 bases, and 23 bases lay in between. Germline loops: CDR1 LNHDA, CDR2 SQIVND (reference sequence). The CDR3 DNA sequence: TGTGCCAGTAGCCCAGGGGTCGGAGCAGCCAGTAAGACCCAGTACTTC. This sequence encodes CASSPGVGAASKTQYF.

A remark on this clonotype: A much larger clone lies a single base off, so this may be a read error. The chain's CDR3 is CASSYSWGASSYEQYF. The CDR3 DNA sequence: TGTGCCAGCAGTTACTCGTGGGGGGCAAGCTCCTACGAGCAGTACTTC. The V call is TRBV6-6, the J call TRBJ2-7; D is possibly TRBD1 or TRBD2 (6 bases each). The germline gives CDR1 MNHNY, CDR2 SVGAGI (reference sequence). V dropped 0 bases and J dropped 0 bases, with 12 bases sitting between them. The CDR3 contains 16 residues.

The chain employs TRBV6-1 and TRBJ1-6; 7 nucleotides align to TRBD1. The CDR3 is made up of 14 amino acids. V shed 5 bases, J shed 7 bases, and the junction held 5 bases outside the gene matches. CDR1 MNHNS and CDR2 SASEGT come from the germline V gene. This CDR3 reads CASSSDRRNSPLHF. CDR3 DNA: TGTGCCAGCAGTTCGGACAGGCGAAATTCACCCCTCCACTTT.

This clonotype was detected ten times or more. The chain links TRBV6-2 or TRBV6-3 to TRBJ1-5; D is unresolved. The CDR3 runs 15 residues. Germline CDR1 and CDR2: MNHEY and SVGEGT. V was trimmed by 0 bases and J by 1 base, leaving 7 bases between them. The CDR3 DNA is TGTGCCAGCAGTTACTCGATGGGGAGCAATCAGCCCCAGCATTTT. It translates to CASSYSMGSNQPQHF.